These 20 T cell receptor beta chains were sequenced from one sample in a study of STAT3 mutations in large granular lymphocyte leukemia. Study-level results: Every T-cell large granular lymphocyte leukemia patient had at least one immunodominant TCR beta clonotype.

Sequencing was performed with immunoSEQ multiplex PCR; in TCRdb, only in-frame clones are kept and a portion is missing. This sample has approximately 7,800 clones; 91% occur once, and the top ten carry approximately 46%. Their antigen targets remain unknown. The material sequenced was peripheral blood mononuclear cells. The receptors here all came from a man in his fifties or sixties with T-cell large granular lymphocyte leukemia. Some clones in this sample may be carry-over from other donors' samples.

V gene TRBV5-1 combines with J gene TRBJ2-5; 7 bases are shared with TRBD1. Germline V lookup: CDR1 SGHRS, CDR2 YFSETQ. The ends lost 4 bases at V and 2 bases at J; junction bases unmatched: 5. The CDR3 spans 14 residues. The CDR3 loop reads CASSPGQRQETQYF. The CDR3 bases are TGCGCCAGCAGCCCGGGACAGAGACAAGAGACCCAGTACTTC. The full variable domain, its missing parts supplied by reference TRBV5-1 and TRBJ2-5, is KAGVTQTPRYLIKTRGQQVTLSCSPISGHRSVSWYQQTPGQGLQFLFEYFSETQRNKGNFPGRFSGRQFSNSRSEMNVSTLELGDSALYLCASSPGQRQETQYFGPGTRLLVL.

J is TRBJ2-1 and V is TRBV5-1; a possible D gene is TRBD1 (6 bases). The V gene's germline CDR1 is SGHRS and CDR2 YFSETQ. The CDR3 extends over 15 amino acids. Trimming shortened V by 4 bases and J by 0 bases, and 11 bases separated the two germline ends. The CDR3 DNA sequence: TGCGCCAGCAGCCTTGGACAGAGCTCCTACAATGAGCAGTTCTTC. This gives the protein CASSLGQSSYNEQFF.

This chain uses TRBV4-1 with TRBJ1-1; D ambiguous. This CDR3 comprises 14 residues. V shed 0 bases and J shed 4 bases, with 9 bases lying between them. Germline CDR1 MGHRA, CDR2 YSYEKL. CDR3 sequence reads: CASSQDSRGTEAFF. CDR3 bases: TGCGCCAGCAGCCAAGACTCCCGGGGCACTGAAGCTTTCTTT.

This clone was recorded once. This chain joins TRBV4-3 and TRBJ2-2, with D perhaps matching TRBD1 (5 bases). The CDR3 runs to 16 residues. V was cut by 4 bases and J by 0 bases, with 12 bases left in between. Germline CDR1 LGHNA, CDR2 YSLEER. CDR3 nucleotide sequence: TGCGCCAGCAGCCCCTGGCAGGGCGCGAACACCGGGGAGCTGTTTTTT. It encodes CASSPWQGANTGELFF.

This chain connects TRBV13 to TRBJ2-7; D is perhaps TRBD2 (7 bases). This CDR3 has 13 residues. Germline CDR1 reads PRHDT; CDR2 reads FYEKMQ (reference sequence). The germline V and J ends were trimmed by 10 bases and 6 bases, with 19 bases remaining between them. The CDR3 bases are TGTGCCACCTCCCGGGGGCCGGGGGGCGAGCAGTACTTC. Translated: CATSRGPGGEQYF.

The chain links TRBV28 to TRBJ2-7; possibly TRBD2 for D (7 bases). There are 15 residues in the CDR3. The V end lost 2 bases, the J end lost 6 bases, and 17 bases lay between the germline ends. Germline CDR1 reads MDHEN; CDR2 reads SYDVKM. CDR3 sequence reads: CASSLPWRGGGEQYF. In DNA, the CDR3 is TGTGCCAGCAGTTTACCATGGAGAGGGGGGGGCGAGCAGTACTTC.

The V and J genes are TRBV5-1 and TRBJ1-2; D not certain. Germline V gene sequence: CDR1 SGHRS, CDR2 YFSETQ. Trimming removed 0 bases from V and 0 bases from J, with 9 bases in between. The CDR3 consists of 15 residues. The CDR3 nucleotides read TGCGCCAGCAGCTTGGGCACAGTTACTAACTATGGCTACACCTTC. Protein sequence: CASSLGTVTNYGYTF.

The V gene is TRBV7-6, the J gene TRBJ2-5; the D is unclear. This CDR3 has 11 amino acids. V lost 2 bases, J lost 5 bases, and 3 bases lay in between. CDR1 SGHVS and CDR2 FNYEAQ come from the germline V gene. The CDR3 DNA follows: TGTGCCAGCAGCTTATCGGAGACCCAGTACTTC. Its translation is CASSLSETQYF.

The chain recombines TRBV7-9 with TRBJ2-3, with TRBD1 matching 7 bases. CDR3 length equals 17 residues. After removal of 6 bases from V and 1 base from J, the junction contained 13 bases not matched to a gene. Germline V gene lookup returns CDR1 SEHNR and CDR2 FQNEAQ (reference sequence). CDR3 sequence: CASRLTRTGERTDTQYF. Written as DNA, the CDR3 is TGTGCCAGCAGACTAACACGGACAGGCGAGCGCACAGATACGCAGTATTTT. The full variable domain, rest sourced from reference TRBV7-9 and TRBJ2-3, is DTGVSQNPRHKITKRGQNVTFRCDPISEHNRLYWYRQTLGQGPEFLTYFQNEAQLEKSRLLSDRFSAERPKGSFSTLEIQRTEQGDSAMYLCASRLTRTGERTDTQYFGPGTRLTVL.

J is TRBJ2-7 and V is TRBV7-2; D remains ambiguous. Trimming pared 5 bases from V and 7 bases from J, leaving 18 bases between. CDR1 SGHTA and CDR2 FQGNSA come from the germline V gene. The length of the CDR3 is 14 residues. As DNA, the CDR3 is TGTGCCAGCAGCCAGACCTCTTCGGGCTTAGAGCAGTACTTC. Protein: CASSQTSSGLEQYF.

J is TRBJ2-4 and V is TRBV9, with 10 positions matching TRBD2. The V segment lost 0 bases and the J segment 9 bases; nucleotides outside the gene matches: 9. The CDR3 has 16 amino acids. The germline V gene encodes CDR1 SGDLS and CDR2 YYNGEE. The CDR3 nucleotides are TGTGCCAGCAGCGTAGAGGTTAGCGGGGGGCCGGGCATTCAGTACTTC. This gives the protein CASSVEVSGGPGIQYF.

The chain carries TRBV6-1 and TRBJ2-7; 10 bases agree with TRBD1. V lost 4 bases and J lost 0; bases outside the gene matches: 3. This CDR3 contains 15 residues. CDR1 MNHNS and CDR2 SASEGT come from the germline V gene. The CDR3 spells CASSGDRGSSYEQYF. DNA for the CDR3: TGTGCCAGCAGTGGGGACAGGGGTAGCTCCTACGAGCAGTACTTC.

This clone has a single count. The V and J genes are TRBV5-6 and TRBJ2-7, with 9 positions matching TRBD2. Germline values: CDR1 SGHDT, CDR2 YYEEEE. The trim removed 1 base at V and 3 bases at J, leaving 2 bases unmatched. The length of the CDR3 is 14 residues. CDR3 loop: CASSLISGSYEQYF. CDR3 sequence (DNA): TGTGCCAGCAGCTTGATTAGCGGGAGCTACGAGCAGTACTTC.

The rearrangement joins TRBV11-2 to TRBJ1-6, with D possibly matching TRBD1 (5 bases). This CDR3 has 13 amino acids. Germline values: CDR1 SGHAT, CDR2 FQNNGV. Trimming shortened V by 7 bases and J by 11 bases, and 15 bases separated the two germline ends. DNA of the CDR3: TGTGCCAGCACGCCCGGAGTGGGGGCACCCCTCCACTTT. Its translation: CASTPGVGAPLHF. Full variable domain (rest looked up from reference TRBV11-2 and TRBJ1-6): EAGVAQSPRYKIIEKRQSVAFWCNPISGHATLYWYQQILGQGPKLLIQFQNNGVVDDSQLPKDRFSAERLKGVDSTLKIQPAKLEDSAVYLCASTPGVGAPLHFGNGTRLTVT.

The chain couples TRBV7-9 to TRBJ2-7, with D maybe TRBD1 (6 bases). The germline V gene encodes CDR1 SEHNR and CDR2 FQNEAQ (reference sequence). Deletions cut 5 bases from V and 2 bases from J, with 10 bases between. The CDR3 is 13 residues long. CDR3 DNA: TGTGCCAGCAGCCTGGACAGAGCCTACGAGCAGTACTTC. Amino acids: CASSLDRAYEQYF.

The chain employs TRBV28 and TRBJ2-2; D call uncertain. The V end was cut by 6 bases, the J end by 2 bases, with 13 bases between. This CDR3 comprises 15 residues. Germline CDR1 MDHEN, CDR2 SYDVKM. This chain's CDR3 is CASSPSAPNTGELFF. The CDR3 DNA sequence: TGTGCCAGCAGCCCTTCGGCCCCCAACACCGGGGAGCTGTTTTTT. Based on the CDR3 plus reference TRBV28 and TRBJ2-2, the full variable domain is DVKVTQSSRYLVKRTGEKVFLECVQDMDHENMFWYRQDPGLGLRLIYFSYDVKMKEKGDIPEGYSVSREKKERFSLILESASTNQTSMYLCASSPSAPNTGELFFGEGSRLTVL.

This chain connects TRBV7-9 to TRBJ2-7, with D uncertain. Trimming removed 10 bases from V and 3 bases from J, with 16 bases in between. CDR3 length: 13 amino acids. The germline gives CDR1 SEHNR, CDR2 FQNEAQ (reference sequence). CDR3 loop: CATLRATSYEQYF. CDR3 DNA sequence: TGTGCCACCCTTAGGGCTACGAGCTACGAGCAGTACTTC.

The CDR3 sequence is CASSYFGDGEQFF. The CDR3 nucleotides read TGTGCCAGCAGTTATTTCGGGGATGGGGAGCAGTTCTTC. This chain uses TRBV6-5 with TRBJ2-1; possibly TRBD2 for D (5 bases). With 3 bases removed from V and 10 bases from J, the gap between germline ends came to 13 bases. This CDR3 has 13 residues. Germline CDR1 and CDR2: MNHEY and SVGAGI.

This chain joins TRBV10-3 and TRBJ1-5; D call uncertain. This CDR3 is 12 amino acids long. The V end was cut by 10 bases, the J end by 9 bases, with 16 bases between. The germline V gene has CDR1 ENHRY and CDR2 SYGVKD. CDR3 bases: TGTGCCAGCCGACGGGAGAATGGGCCCCAGCATTTT. This gives the protein CASRRENGPQHF.

This clone was observed a single time. The chain combines TRBV6-1 with TRBJ1-5, with D possibly TRBD1 on 6 matching bases. V lost 7 bases, J lost 4 bases, and 14 bases lay in between. Germline V gene data show CDR1 as MNHNS and CDR2 as SASEGT. This CDR3 region has 14 residues. The CDR3 is CASTWRDKNQPQHF. Here the CDR3 DNA reads TGTGCCAGCACCTGGAGGGACAAAAATCAGCCCCAGCATTTT.